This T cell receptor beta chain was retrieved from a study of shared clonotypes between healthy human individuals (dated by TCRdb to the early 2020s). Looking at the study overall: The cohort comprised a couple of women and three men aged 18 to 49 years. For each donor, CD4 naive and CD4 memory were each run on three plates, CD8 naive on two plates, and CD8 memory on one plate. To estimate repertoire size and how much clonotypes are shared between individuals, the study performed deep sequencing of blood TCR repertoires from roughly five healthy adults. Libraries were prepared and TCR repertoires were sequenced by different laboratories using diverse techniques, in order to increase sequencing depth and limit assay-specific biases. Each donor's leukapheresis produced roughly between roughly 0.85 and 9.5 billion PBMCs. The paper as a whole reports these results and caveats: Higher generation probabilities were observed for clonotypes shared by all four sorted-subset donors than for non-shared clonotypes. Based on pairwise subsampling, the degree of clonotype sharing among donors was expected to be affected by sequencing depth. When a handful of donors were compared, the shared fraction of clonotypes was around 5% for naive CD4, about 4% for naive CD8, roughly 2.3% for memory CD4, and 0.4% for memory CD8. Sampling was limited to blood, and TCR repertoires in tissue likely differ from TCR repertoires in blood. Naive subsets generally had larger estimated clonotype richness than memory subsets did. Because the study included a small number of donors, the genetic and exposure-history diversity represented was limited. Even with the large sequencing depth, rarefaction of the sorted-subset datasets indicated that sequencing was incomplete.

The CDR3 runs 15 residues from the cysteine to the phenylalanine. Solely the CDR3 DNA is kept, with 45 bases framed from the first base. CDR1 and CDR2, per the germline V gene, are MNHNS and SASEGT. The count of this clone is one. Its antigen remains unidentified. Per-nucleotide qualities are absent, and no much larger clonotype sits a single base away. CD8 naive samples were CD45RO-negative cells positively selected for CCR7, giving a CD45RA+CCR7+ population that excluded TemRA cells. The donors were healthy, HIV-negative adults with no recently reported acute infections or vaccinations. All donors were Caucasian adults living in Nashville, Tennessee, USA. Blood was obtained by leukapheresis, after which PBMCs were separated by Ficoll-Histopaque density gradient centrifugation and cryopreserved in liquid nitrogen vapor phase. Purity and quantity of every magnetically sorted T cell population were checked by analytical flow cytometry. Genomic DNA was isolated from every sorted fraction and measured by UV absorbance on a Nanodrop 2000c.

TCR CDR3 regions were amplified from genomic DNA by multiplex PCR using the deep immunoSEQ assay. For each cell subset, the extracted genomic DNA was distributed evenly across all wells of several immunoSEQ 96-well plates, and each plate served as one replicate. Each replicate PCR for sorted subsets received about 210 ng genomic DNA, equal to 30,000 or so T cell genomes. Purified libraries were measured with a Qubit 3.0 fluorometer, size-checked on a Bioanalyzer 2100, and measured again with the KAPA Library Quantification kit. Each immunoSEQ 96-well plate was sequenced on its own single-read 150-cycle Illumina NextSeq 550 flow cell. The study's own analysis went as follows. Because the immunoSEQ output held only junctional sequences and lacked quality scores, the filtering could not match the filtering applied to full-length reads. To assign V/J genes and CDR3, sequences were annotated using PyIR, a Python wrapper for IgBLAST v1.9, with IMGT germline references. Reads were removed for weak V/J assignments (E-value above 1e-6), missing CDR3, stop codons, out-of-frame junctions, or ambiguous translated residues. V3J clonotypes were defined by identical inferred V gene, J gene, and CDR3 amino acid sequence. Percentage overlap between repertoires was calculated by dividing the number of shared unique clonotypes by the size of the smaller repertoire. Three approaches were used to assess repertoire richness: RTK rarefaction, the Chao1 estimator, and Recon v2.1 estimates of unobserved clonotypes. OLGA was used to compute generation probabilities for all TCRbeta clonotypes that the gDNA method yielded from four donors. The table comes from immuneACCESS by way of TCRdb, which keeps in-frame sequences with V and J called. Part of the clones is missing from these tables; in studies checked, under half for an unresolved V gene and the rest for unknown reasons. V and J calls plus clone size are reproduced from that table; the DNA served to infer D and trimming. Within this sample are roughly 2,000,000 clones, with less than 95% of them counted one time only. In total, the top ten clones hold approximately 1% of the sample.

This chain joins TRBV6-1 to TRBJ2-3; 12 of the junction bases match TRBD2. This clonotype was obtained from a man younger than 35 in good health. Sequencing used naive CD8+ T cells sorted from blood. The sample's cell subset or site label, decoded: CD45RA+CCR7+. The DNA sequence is TGTGCAGCAAGCCCTAGCGGGGGGGCCAGAGATACGCAGTATTTT. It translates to CAASPSGGARDTQYF.